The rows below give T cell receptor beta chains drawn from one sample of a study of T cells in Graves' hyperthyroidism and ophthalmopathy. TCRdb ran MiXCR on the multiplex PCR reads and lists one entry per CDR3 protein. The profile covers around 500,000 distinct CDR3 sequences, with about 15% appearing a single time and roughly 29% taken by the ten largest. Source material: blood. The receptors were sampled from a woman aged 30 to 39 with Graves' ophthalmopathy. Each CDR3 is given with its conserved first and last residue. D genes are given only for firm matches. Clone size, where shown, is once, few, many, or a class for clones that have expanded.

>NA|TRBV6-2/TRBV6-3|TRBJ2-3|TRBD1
CASGGTGAHTQYF
TGTGCCAGCGGAGGGACAGGAGCCCATACGCAGTATTTT
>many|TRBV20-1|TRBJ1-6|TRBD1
CSAGTGFGSPLHF
TGCAGTGCTGGGACAGGGTTCGGTTCACCCCTCCACTTT
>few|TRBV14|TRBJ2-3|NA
CASSQVQGTHTDTQYF
TGTGCCAGCAGCCAAGTACAGGGAACCCACACAGATACGCAGTATTTT
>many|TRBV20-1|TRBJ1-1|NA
CSAGRWDTEAFF
TGCAGTGCCGGCAGGTGGGACACTGAAGCTTTCTTT
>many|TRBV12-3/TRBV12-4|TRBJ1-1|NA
CASSLNQLKAFF
TGTGCCAGCAGTTTAAATCAACTGAAGGCTTTCTTT
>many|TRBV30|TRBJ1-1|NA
CAWIPIQGGTEAFF
TGTGCCTGGATCCCCATTCAGGGTGGCACTGAAGCTTTCTTT
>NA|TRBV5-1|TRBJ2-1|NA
CASSLVQGPDSEQFF
TGCGCCAGCAGCTTGGTCCAGGGGCCGGACAGTGAGCAGTTCTTC
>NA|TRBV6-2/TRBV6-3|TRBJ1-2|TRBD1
CASSSGQGYYGYTF
TGTGCCAGCAGTTCAGGACAGGGGTACTATGGCTACACCTTC
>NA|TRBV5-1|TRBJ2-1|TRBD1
CASSQAPGGKYNEQFF
TGCGCCAGCAGCCAAGCTCCAGGGGGCAAGTACAATGAGCAGTTCTTC
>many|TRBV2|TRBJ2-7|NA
CASSSGRETYEQYF
TGTGCCAGCTCCTCTGGACGGGAGACCTACGAGCAGTACTTC
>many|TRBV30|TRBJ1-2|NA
CAWSVGSIYGYTF
TGTGCCTGGAGTGTTGGATCTATCTATGGCTACACCTTC
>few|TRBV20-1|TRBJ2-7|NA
CSARVEVAGHEQYF
TGCAGTGCTAGAGTAGAGGTAGCCGGGCACGAGCAGTACTTC
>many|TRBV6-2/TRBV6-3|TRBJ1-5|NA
CASSYGASGQPQHF
TGTGCCAGCAGTTACGGGGCCTCGGGTCAGCCCCAGCATTTT
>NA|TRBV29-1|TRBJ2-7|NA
CSVEEGWDSSYEQYF
TGCAGCGTTGAAGAGGGTTGGGACTCCTCCTACGAGCAGTACTTC
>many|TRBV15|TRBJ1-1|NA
CATSRERIMNTEAFF
TGTGCCACCAGCAGAGAGAGAATAATGAACACTGAAGCTTTCTTT
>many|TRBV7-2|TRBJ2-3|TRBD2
CASSVGTTTDTQYF
TGTGCCAGCAGCGTGGGGACTACGACAGATACGCAGTATTTT
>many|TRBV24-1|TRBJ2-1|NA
CATSDLAAGSYNEQFF
TGTGCCACCAGTGATTTAGCAGCGGGCTCCTACAATGAGCAGTTCTTC
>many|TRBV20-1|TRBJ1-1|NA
CSGMVGGRPEAFF
TGCAGTGGCATGGTGGGGGGTAGGCCTGAAGCTTTCTTT
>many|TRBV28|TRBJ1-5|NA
CASSFPGADLSWPQHF
TGTGCCAGCAGTTTCCCAGGGGCCGATCTCAGCTGGCCCCAGCATTTT
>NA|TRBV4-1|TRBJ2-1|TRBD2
CASSHKNRGTRNEQFF
TGCGCCAGCAGCCACAAGAACAGAGGGACTAGGAATGAGCAGTTCTTC
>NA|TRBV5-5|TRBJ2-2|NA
CTSSLWANTGELFF
TGTACCAGCAGCTTGTGGGCCAACACCGGGGAGCTGTTTTTT
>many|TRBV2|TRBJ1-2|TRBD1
CASRGQVNYGYTF
TGTGCCAGCAGGGGACAGGTTAACTATGGCTACACCTTC
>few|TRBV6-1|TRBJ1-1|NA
CASSDDGWYSTEAFF
TGTGCCAGCAGTGATGACGGTTGGTACTCCACTGAAGCTTTCTTT
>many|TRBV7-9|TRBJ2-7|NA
CASSLAGLTYEQYF
TGTGCCAGCAGCTTAGCGGGGCTAACCTACGAGCAGTACTTC
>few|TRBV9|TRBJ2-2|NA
CASSEGLNTGELFF
TGTGCCAGCAGCGAGGGACTGAACACCGGGGAGCTGTTTTTT
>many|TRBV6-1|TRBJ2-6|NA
CASSEGLSGANVLTF
TGTGCCAGCAGTGAGGGTCTCTCTGGGGCCAACGTCCTGACTTTC
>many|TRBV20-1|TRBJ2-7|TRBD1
CSAREGTVTYEQYF
TGCAGTGCTAGAGAAGGGACAGTAACCTACGAGCAGTACTTC
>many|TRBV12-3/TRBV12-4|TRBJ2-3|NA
CASSLQGASTDTQYF
TGTGCCAGCAGTTTACAGGGTGCTAGCACAGATACGCAGTATTTT
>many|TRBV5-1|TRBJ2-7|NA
CASSLNGYPYEQYF
TGCGCCAGCAGCTTAAATGGCTACCCCTACGAGCAGTACTTC
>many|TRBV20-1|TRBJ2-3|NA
CSARDMREARDTQYF
TGCAGTGCTAGAGATATGAGGGAGGCCAGGGATACGCAGTATTTT
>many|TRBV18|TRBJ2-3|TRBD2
CASSKYRTSRTDTQYF
TGTGCCAGCTCAAAGTACCGGACTAGCAGGACAGATACGCAGTATTTT
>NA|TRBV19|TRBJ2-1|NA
CASSMGAVGNEQFF
TGTGCCAGTAGTATGGGGGCTGTGGGCAATGAGCAGTTCTTC
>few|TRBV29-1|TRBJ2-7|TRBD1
CSVITHRGTGVNHEQYF
TGCAGCGTTATTACCCATAGGGGGACAGGGGTGAACCACGAGCAGTACTTC
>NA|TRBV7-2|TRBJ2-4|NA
CASSLEGGWRGNIQYF
TGTGCCAGCAGCTTAGAGGGGGGATGGCGAGGGAACATTCAGTACTTC